This TCR beta chain came from a study of naive CD8 T cells in extremely preterm neonates (dated by TCRdb to 2015 to 2018). Background for the entire study: Sorted naive CD8+ T cells from four age groups (extremely preterm neonates, term neonates, young children and adults) were used in the study to compare TCRbeta CDR3 repertoires. Results the study describes overall, beyond this receptor: Significantly lower iChao1 richness than in all other age groups (p < 0.05) and an even clone distribution were observed in preterm neonates, indicating a less rich repertoire. Compared with the older groups, preterm CDR3s were shorter and closer to germline, carrying fewer N additions and showing less junctional trimming. A larger fraction of CDR3 nucleotide sequences was shared among preterm neonates (about 2.5%) than among term neonates (approximately 0.4%), young children (around 0.03%) and adults (0.01%). To track T cell development within individuals, the authors urged prospective longitudinal studies of preterm and term neonates. The authors noted a small sample size and variable productive template counts among preterm samples as limitations.

Preterm samples were obtained from several extremely preterm deliveries at about 23-27 weeks of gestation. Pregnancies with fetal demise, active maternal HSV infection or known maternal HIV infection were excluded from the study. A FACSAria III cell sorter was used to sort live, Annexin V-negative naive CD8+ T cells (CD3+CD8+CD45RA+CCR7+). Between roughly 17,000 and 110,000 naive CD8+ T cells were sorted per sample. Preassembled standardized sampling kits were used to collect mixed venous-arterial cord blood. Cord blood stayed at room temperature and was processed within 4 hours after collection. Ficoll-Paque density gradient centrifugation was used to isolate mononuclear cells from diluted blood. Mononuclear cells were cryopreserved in 10% DMSO with around 90% FBS and stored long term at -150°C before sorting. Annexin V and antibodies against CD3, CD8, CCR7 and CD45RA were used to stain the thawed cells. Genomic DNA was extracted from snap-frozen sorted cell pellets with the DNeasy Blood and Tissue Kit.

TCRbeta CDR3 regions were amplified from genomic DNA by a two-step, bias-controlled multiplex PCR. Primers specific for every TRBV and TRBJ gene segment were used in the multiplex PCR. The immunoSEQ Assay was used to generate the TCRbeta repertoire data. In the original analysis: To merge closely related sequences, reads went through filtering and clustering using a relative-frequency ratio and a modified nearest-neighbor algorithm. The V, D and J gene assignments for CDR3 sequences were based on IMGT annotation. Template counts were quantified against synthetic TCR CDR3 analog sequences and normalized for PCR amplification bias. Analyses were restricted to unique productive sequences, meaning in-frame CDR3 sequences without stop codons. The immunoSEQ Analyzer software was used to calculate iChao1 richness and clonality, with clonality defined as 1 minus Pielou's evenness. JMP was used for statistical testing, with Student's t-test or a non-parametric test applied depending on Shapiro-Wilk normality results. Imported from immuneACCESS, the table was reduced by TCRdb to in-frame sequences with V and J called. These copies leave out some clones; in studies compared against another copy, an unresolved V gene accounts for under half, and the cause of the remainder is not known. V and J calls and clone size follow that table, whereas D and trimming were derived from the DNA. The sample contains around 25,000 clones, about 91% of them found a single time. Of the sample, 0.7% to 1% is held by the ten largest clones.

Inclusive of the bounding cysteine and phenylalanine, the CDR3 is 15 residues long. CDR3 DNA is the only sequence kept; it has 45 bases, read in frame from the first base. CDR1 and CDR2 were assigned from the germline V gene as SGDLS and YYNGEE. The V end loses 0 bases and the J end loses 4 bases, and a stretch of 13 bases separates them. Remarks on this clone: The specificity of this receptor is unknown. Within one base of it there is no much larger clone, and no base qualities were kept.

This clonotype was sampled from a boy who was born preterm. The chain couples TRBV9 to TRBJ1-2, and perhaps TRBD1 as D gene, on 6 matching bases. The sequencing input was naive CD8+ T cells from cord blood. The CDR3 is CASSVARGQGYGYTF. The nucleotide sequence is given as TGTGCCAGCAGCGTAGCCCGGGGGCAGGGCTATGGCTACACCTTC.